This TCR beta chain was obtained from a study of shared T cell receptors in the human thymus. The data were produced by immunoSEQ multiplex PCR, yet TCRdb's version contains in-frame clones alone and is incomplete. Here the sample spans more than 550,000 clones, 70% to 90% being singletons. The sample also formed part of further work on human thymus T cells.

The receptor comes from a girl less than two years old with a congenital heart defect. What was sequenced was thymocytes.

This chain's CDR3 is CASSQDGASAGEQFF. In DNA, the CDR3 is TGTGCCAGCAGCCAAGACGGCGCTAGCGCGGGGGAGCAGTTCTTC. This chain uses TRBV14 with TRBJ2-1; perhaps TRBD2 as D (6 bases). The CDR3 consists of 15 residues. Looked up from germline, CDR1 is SGHDN and CDR2 is FVKESK. Trimming took 0 bases from V and 10 from J, leaving 16 bases between them.